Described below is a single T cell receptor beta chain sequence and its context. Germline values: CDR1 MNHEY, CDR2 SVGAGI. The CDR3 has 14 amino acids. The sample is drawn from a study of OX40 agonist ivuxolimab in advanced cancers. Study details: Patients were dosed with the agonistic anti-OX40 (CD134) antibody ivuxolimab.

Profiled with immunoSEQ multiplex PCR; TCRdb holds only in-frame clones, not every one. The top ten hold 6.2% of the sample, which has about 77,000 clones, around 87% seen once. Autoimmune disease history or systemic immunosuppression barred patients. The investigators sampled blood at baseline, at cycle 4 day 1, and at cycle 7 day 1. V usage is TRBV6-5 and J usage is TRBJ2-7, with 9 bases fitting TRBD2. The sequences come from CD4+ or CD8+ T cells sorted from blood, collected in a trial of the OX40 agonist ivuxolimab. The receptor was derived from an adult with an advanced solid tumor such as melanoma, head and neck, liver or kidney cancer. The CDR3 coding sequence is TGTGCGGGGAGCGGGAGGCGGCCTGAGGACGAGCAGTACTTC. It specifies CAGSGRRPEDEQYF.